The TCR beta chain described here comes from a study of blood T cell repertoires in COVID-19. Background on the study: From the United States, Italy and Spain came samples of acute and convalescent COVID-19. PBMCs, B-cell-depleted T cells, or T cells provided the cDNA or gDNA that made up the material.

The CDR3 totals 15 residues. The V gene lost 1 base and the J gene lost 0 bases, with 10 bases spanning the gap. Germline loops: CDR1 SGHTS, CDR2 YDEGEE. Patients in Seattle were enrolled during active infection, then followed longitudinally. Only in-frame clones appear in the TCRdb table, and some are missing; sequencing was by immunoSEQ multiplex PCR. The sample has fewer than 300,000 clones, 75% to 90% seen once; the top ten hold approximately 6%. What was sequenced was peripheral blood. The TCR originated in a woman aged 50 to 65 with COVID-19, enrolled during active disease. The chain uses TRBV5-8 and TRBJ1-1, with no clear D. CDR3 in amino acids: CASSLFNSMNTEAFF. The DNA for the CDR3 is TGTGCCAGCAGCTTGTTTAACAGCATGAACACTGAAGCTTTCTTT.